The entry that follows covers one TCR beta chain sequence. A few counts support this clonotype. Its antigen is unknown. Base qualities were left out, and no much larger clone turns up one base away. This sample was included in a study of T-cell reconstitution after alpha-beta-depleted transplantation in children listed by TCRdb under 2016. In terms of the full investigation: T-cell immune reconstitution after TCRalphabeta/CD19-depleted allogeneic hematopoietic cell transplantation in children was quantitatively tracked in the study by means of TCR repertoire profiling.

Summary of the overall study and its limitations: Over subsequent months, a decline in hyperexpanded clone frequencies was noted, and after one year, T-cell counts and TCRbeta diversity were mostly ascribed to newly produced T cells. The high TCRbeta diversity at day 60 in some patients was ascribed to recipient T cells and intrathymic progenitors that had survived conditioning. About two months after transplant, the apparently early recovery of alphabetaT-cell counts reportedly depended on just several hundred clones that had expanded rapidly and came from non-depleted graft cells.

Reading the label with the study, this specimen's treatment or condition is: allogeneic hematopoietic cell transplantation with graft depleted of TCRalphabeta T cells and CD19 B cells. The children who served as transplant recipients had been given grafts of TCRalphabeta/CD19-depleted allogeneic hematopoietic cells. The method behind the library was PCR. Sequencing was performed on an Illumina HiSeq 2500. Molecular barcoding was employed in the preparation of TCR libraries, with unique molecular identifiers being used to normalize TCRbeta repertoire quantification. The raw public data were reprocessed by TCRdb itself: fastp quality trimming at Q25, MiXCR clonotype calling, in-frame beta chains only. Records with the same CDR3 protein are collapsed into one entry carrying the most frequent genes and DNA. The sample table contains some 840,000 distinct CDR3 sequences; only one count was recorded for under 20% of them. The top ten clones comprise around 4.5% of the sample.

This TCR came from a male patient aged 10 to 17 who had a stem cell transplant for acute lymphoblastic leukemia, so the T cells may come from the graft donor. This material consisted of PBMCs, mostly from graft donor cells, taken 360 days after TCRalphabeta/CD19-depleted stem cell transplant.

The CDR3 corresponds to CASSSTSAYEQYF. The nucleotides are TGTGCCAGCAGCTCGACTAGCGCTTACGAGCAGTACTTC. The sequence is built from TRBV7-9 and TRBJ2-7, with TRBD2 matching 8 junction bases. The CDR3 goes from the cysteine to the phenylalanine over 13 residues. The entry retains the CDR3 DNA only, 39 bases that are in frame from base 1. CDR1 and CDR2 (SEHNR, FQNEAQ) derive from the germline V gene (reference sequence). V trim: 4 bases; J trim: 4 bases; unmatched bases: 3.